The rows below give T cell receptor beta chains drawn from one sample of a study of CDR3 diversity in severe acne. One entry per CDR3 protein, called by TCRdb with MiXCR from the PCR reads. The profile covers roughly 79,000 distinct CDR3 sequences, with about half appearing a single time and roughly 12% taken by the ten largest. Source material: blood. These receptors all come from a male donor with severe acne vulgaris. Each CDR3 is given with its conserved first and last residue. A D gene is named only where the DNA matches it firmly. Part of the rows lack a size; the others show once, few, many or a class for expanded clones.

>TRBJ2-5|15|TRBD1|TRBV14|-
TGTGCCAGCAGCCATGACAGGGGGTCGTCAACGACCCAGTACTTC
CASSHDRGSSTTQYF
>TRBJ1-2|12|TRBD1|TRBV29-1|-
TGCAGCGATACGGACAGGGAGGGGGGCTACACCTTC
CSDTDREGGYTF
>TRBJ1-5|18|-|TRBV6-1|-
TGTGCCGGCAGTGATGGGGGGGGCAGGGACATTAGGACGCAGCCCCAGCATTTT
CAGSDGGGRDIRTQPQHF
>TRBJ1-5|14|-|TRBV15|-
TGTGCCACCAGCAGAGGACAGGTGAATCAGCCCCAGCATTTT
CATSRGQVNQPQHF
>TRBJ2-5|17|TRBD1|TRBV10-3|few
TGTGCCATCAGTGAGTCTGGACAGGGGACGTATGGAGAGACCCAGTACTTC
CAISESGQGTYGETQYF
>TRBJ2-1|18|TRBD2|TRBV10-3|-
TGTGCCATCAGTGCAGGAGGACTAGCGGGAGGGCTTATGAATGAGCAGTTCTTC
CAISAGGLAGGLMNEQFF
>TRBJ2-5|13|-|TRBV24-1|many
TGTGCCACCAGTGGTGGCAGGGGAGAGACCCAGTACTTC
CATSGGRGETQYF
>TRBJ2-1|16|TRBD2|TRBV7-2|-
TGTGCCAGCAGCCAATTCTCTCGGAGCGGGAGCAATGAGCAGTTCTTC
CASSQFSRSGSNEQFF
>TRBJ1-1|13|-|TRBV4-1|-
TGCGCCAGCAGCCCGACAGAGAACACTGAAGCTTTCTTT
CASSPTENTEAFF
>TRBJ1-3|15|TRBD1|TRBV5-8|few
TGTGCCAGCAGGTTGGACAGGAGCTCTGGAAACACCATATATTTT
CASRLDRSSGNTIYF
>TRBJ2-7|12|TRBD1|TRBV29-1|-
TGCAGGAGGGGGACAGGGGGGGGGGGGCAGTACTTC
CRRGTGGGGQYF
>TRBJ1-1|13|-|TRBV15|few
TGTGCCACCGGGGACCCTCCGAACACTGAAGCTTTCTTT
CATGDPPNTEAFF
>TRBJ2-7|12|-|TRBV10-3|once
TGTGCCACCTGGCTAGGGGCTGAGGAGCAGTACTTC
CATWLGAEEQYF
>TRBJ2-3|17|TRBD2|TRBV7-2|few
TGTGCCAGCAGCTTATGGGCTAGCGGAAAACACACAGATACGCAGTATTTT
CASSLWASGKHTDTQYF
>TRBJ2-1|13|TRBD1|TRBV28|-
TGTGCCAGCAGTTGGGGACAGCTCAGTGAGCAGTTCTTC
CASSWGQLSEQFF
>TRBJ1-1|11|-|TRBV3-1|many
TGTGCCAGCAGGTCGTCCACTGAAGCTTTCTTT
CASRSSTEAFF
>TRBJ2-5|15|TRBD1|TRBV9|-
TGTGCCAGCAGCGTAGAAGCGGGACAGGGTGAGACCCAGTACTTC
CASSVEAGQGETQYF
>TRBJ1-5|15|-|TRBV4-1|-
TGCGCCAGCAGCCAAGAAGAGAAAAGCAATCAGCCCCAGCATTTT
CASSQEEKSNQPQHF
>TRBJ1-5|14|-|TRBV2|-
TGTGCCAGCAGCTTTCCACAGGTGGCTCAGCCCCAGCATTTT
CASSFPQVAQPQHF
>TRBJ2-3|17|TRBD2|TRBV7-2|-
TGTGCCAGCAGACCAAGGACTAGCGGGGGGAGGACAGATACGCAGTATTTT
CASRPRTSGGRTDTQYF
>TRBJ1-5|14|-|TRBV7-6|-
TGTGCCAGCAGCTTGGCGGGGGCAGGTCAGCCCCAGCATTTT
CASSLAGAGQPQHF
>TRBJ1-1|13|-|TRBV10-3|-
TGTGCCAGCAGGACAGACTTGAACACTGAAGCTTTCTTT
CASRTDLNTEAFF
>TRBJ2-7|13|-|TRBV4-3|many
TGCGCCAGCAGCCTCGCAGGGGTTGGCGAGCAGTACTTC
CASSLAGVGEQYF
>TRBJ1-1|15|-|TRBV7-9|-
TGTGCCAGCAGCTTGGCAGGGATGAGTTTCACTGAAGCTTTCTTT
CASSLAGMSFTEAFF
>TRBJ2-7|14|TRBD1|TRBV5-5|-
TGTGCCAGCAGCTCGAACAGGGGAACCTACGAGCAGTACTTC
CASSSNRGTYEQYF
>TRBJ2-5|12|TRBD1|TRBV7-9|-
TGTGCCAGCAACAGGGGCCAAGAGACCCAGTACTTC
CASNRGQETQYF